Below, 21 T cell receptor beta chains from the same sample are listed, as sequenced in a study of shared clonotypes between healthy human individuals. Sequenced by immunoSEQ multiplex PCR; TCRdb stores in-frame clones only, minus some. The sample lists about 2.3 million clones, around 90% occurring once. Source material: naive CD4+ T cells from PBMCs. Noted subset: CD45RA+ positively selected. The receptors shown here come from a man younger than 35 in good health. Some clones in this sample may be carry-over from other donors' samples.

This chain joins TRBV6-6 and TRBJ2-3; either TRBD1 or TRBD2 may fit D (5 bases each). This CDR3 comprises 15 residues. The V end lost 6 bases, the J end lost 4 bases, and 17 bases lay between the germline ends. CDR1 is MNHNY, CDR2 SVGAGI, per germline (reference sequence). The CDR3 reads CASSRDGAEADTQYF. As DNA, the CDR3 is TGTGCCAGCAGCCGGGACGGAGCAGAGGCAGATACGCAGTATTTT.

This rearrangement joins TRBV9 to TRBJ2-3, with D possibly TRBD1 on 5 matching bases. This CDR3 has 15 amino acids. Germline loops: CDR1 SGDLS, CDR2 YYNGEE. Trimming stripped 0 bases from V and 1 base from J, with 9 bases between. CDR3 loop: CASSVARVGTDTQYF. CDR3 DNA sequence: TGTGCCAGCAGCGTAGCCAGGGTGGGCACAGATACGCAGTATTTT.

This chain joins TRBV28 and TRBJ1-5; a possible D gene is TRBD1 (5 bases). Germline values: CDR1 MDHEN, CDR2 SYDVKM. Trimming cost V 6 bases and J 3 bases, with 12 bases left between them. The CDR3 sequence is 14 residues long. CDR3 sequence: CASRRTGFNQPQHF. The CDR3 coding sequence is TGTGCCAGCAGGCGAACAGGCTTCAATCAGCCCCAGCATTTT.

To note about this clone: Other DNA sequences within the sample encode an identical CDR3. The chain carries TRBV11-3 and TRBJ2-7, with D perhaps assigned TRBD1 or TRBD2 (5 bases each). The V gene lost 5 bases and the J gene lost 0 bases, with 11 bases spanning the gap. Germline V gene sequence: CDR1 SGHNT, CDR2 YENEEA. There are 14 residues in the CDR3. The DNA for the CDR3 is TGTGCCAGCAGCCGGGGCGCGAGCTCCTACGAGCAGTACTTC. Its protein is CASSRGASSYEQYF.

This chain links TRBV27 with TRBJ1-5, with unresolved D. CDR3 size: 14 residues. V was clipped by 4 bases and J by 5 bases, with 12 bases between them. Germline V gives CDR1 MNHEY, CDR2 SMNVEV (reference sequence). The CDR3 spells CASSSGVGYQPQHF. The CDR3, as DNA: TGTGCCAGCAGTTCTGGGGTAGGCTATCAGCCCCAGCATTTT.

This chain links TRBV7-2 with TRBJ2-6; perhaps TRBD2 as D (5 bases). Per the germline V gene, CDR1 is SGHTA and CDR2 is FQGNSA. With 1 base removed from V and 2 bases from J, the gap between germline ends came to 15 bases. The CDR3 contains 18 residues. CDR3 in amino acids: CASSLGRGGSTGANVLTF. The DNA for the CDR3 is TGTGCCAGCAGCTTAGGTCGGGGTGGCTCGACTGGGGCCAACGTCCTGACTTTC.

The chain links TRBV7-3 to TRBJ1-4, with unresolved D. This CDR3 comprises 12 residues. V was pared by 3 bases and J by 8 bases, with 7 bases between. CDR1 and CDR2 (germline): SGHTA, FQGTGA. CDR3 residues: CASSLRSEKLFF. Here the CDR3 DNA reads TGTGCCAGCAGCTTGAGATCGGAAAAACTGTTTTTT.

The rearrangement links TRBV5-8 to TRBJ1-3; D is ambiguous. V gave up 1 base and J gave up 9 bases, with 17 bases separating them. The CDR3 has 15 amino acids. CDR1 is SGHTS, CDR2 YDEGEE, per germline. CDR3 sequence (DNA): TGTGCCAGCAGCTTGATCCGGAGCTCTGGGAGCACCATATATTTT. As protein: CASSLIRSSGSTIYF.

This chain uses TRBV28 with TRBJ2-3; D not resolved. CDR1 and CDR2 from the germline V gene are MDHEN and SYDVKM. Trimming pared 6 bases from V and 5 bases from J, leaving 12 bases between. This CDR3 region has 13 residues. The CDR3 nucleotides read TGTGCCAGCAGCAACTCCGGAGTAGATACGCAGTATTTT. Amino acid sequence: CASSNSGVDTQYF.

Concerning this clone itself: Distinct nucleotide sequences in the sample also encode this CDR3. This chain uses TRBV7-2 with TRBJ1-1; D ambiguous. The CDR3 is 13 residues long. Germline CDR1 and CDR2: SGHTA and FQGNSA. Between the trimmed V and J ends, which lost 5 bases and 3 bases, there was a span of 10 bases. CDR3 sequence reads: CASSLLGYTEAFF. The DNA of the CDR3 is TGTGCCAGCAGCCTCTTGGGGTACACTGAAGCTTTCTTT.

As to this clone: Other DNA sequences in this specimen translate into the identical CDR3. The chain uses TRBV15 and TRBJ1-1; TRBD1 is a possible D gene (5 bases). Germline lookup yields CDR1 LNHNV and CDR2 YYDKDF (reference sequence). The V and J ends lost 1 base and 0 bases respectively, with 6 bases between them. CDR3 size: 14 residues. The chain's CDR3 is CATSRGGVNTEAFF. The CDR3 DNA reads TGTGCCACCAGCAGAGGAGGGGTGAACACTGAAGCTTTCTTT.

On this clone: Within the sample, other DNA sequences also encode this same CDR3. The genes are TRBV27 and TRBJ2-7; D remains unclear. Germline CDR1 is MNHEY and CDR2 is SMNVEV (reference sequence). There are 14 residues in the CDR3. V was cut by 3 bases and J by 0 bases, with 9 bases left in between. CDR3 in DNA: TGTGCCAGCAGTTTTTCAGGTAGCTCCTACGAGCAGTACTTC. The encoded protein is CASSFSGSSYEQYF.

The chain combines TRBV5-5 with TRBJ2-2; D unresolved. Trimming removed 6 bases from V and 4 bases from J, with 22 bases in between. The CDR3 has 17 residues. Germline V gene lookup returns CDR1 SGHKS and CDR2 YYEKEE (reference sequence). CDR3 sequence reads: CASTPRDGVPFTGELFF. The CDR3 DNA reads TGTGCCAGCACCCCCCGAGACGGCGTTCCTTTCACCGGGGAGCTGTTTTTT.

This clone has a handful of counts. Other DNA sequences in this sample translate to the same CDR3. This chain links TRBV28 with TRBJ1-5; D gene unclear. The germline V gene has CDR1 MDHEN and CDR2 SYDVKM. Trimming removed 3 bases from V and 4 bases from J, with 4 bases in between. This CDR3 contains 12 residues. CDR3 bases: TGTGCCAGCAGTTTTCGGAATCAGCCCCAGCATTTT. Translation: CASSFRNQPQHF.

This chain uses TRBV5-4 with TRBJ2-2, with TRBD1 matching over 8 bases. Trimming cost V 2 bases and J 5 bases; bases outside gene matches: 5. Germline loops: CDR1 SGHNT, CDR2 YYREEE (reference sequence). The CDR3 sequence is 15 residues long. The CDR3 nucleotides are TGTGCCAGCAGCTTACGACAGGGGCAGACCGGGGAGCTGTTTTTT. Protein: CASSLRQGQTGELFF.

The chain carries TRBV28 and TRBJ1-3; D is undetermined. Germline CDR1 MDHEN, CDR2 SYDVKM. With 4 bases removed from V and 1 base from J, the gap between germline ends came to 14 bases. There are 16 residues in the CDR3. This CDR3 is CASSSPTSVSGNTIYF. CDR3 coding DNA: TGTGCCAGCAGTTCCCCGACATCGGTATCTGGAAACACCATATATTTT.

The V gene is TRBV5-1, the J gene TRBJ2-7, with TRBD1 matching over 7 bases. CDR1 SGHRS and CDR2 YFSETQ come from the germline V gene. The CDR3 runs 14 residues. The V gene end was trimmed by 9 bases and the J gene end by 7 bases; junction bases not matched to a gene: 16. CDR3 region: CATSPTGTSGEQYF. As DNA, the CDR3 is TGCGCCACCTCCCCGACAGGGACGAGTGGAGAGCAGTACTTC.

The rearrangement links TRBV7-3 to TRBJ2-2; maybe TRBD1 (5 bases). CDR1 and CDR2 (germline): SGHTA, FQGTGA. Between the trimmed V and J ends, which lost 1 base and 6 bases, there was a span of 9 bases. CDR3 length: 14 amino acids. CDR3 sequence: CASSLKGSAGELFF. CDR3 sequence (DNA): TGTGCCAGCAGCTTAAAGGGGTCGGCCGGGGAGCTGTTTTTT.

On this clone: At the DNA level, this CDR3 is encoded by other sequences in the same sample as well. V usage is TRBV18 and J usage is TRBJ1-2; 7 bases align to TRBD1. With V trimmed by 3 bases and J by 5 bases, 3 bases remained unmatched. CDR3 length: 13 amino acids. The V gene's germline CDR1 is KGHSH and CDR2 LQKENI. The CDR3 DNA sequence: TGTGCCAGCTCACCGGACAGGAATTATGGCTACACCTTC. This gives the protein CASSPDRNYGYTF.

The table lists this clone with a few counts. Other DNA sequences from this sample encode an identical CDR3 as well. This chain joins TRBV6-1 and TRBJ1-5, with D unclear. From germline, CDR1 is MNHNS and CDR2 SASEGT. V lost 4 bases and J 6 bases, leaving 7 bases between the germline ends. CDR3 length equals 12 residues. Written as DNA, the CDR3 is TGTGCCAGCAGTGGCTCCGGTCAGCCCCAGCATTTT. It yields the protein CASSGSGQPQHF.

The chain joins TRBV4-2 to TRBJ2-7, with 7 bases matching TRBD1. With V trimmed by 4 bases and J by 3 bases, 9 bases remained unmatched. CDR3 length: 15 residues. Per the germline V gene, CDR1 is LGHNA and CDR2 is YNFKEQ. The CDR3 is CASSPGDRLNYEQYF. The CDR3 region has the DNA TGTGCCAGCAGCCCAGGGGACAGATTAAACTACGAGCAGTACTTC.